Listed below are T cell receptor beta chains from one sample, sequenced in a study of cytomegalovirus exposure and HLA in healthy donors. The data were produced by immunoSEQ multiplex PCR, yet TCRdb's version contains in-frame clones alone and is incomplete. This sample contains 200,000 to 250,000 clones. The sequenced sample was PBMCs. These receptor sequences come from a girl aged 2-9 years in good health and CMV-seropositive. Both conserved end residues are part of each CDR3.

v_gene | CDR3aa
TRBV6-5 | CASSYYPGGDTEAFF
TRBV28 | CASTSSRRDTIYF
TRBV28 | CASSLTTEGGTDTQYF
TRBV2 | CASSYRVPSYEQYF
TRBV28 | CASSPGQGATNYGYTF
TRBV27 | CASILAGEQYF
TRBV11-2 | CASSLGGRPQETQYF
TRBV5-6 | CASSLGWGGHYEQYF
TRBV19 | CASSREPLQPQHF
TRBV6-5 | CASSRTGGGGAEAFF
TRBV4-2 | CASSQGRRDSQNEQFF
TRBV7-9 | CASSQLGDREGEKLFF
TRBV2 | CASSEWWTEKETQYF
TRBV6-1 | CASSEGGPTGGYTF
TRBV7-6 | CASSLFKGRVGTEAFF
TRBV27 | CASSLQTRAGKGYEQYF
TRBV5-6 | CASSLVPGEPQHF
TRBV27 | CASSLSRVNTEAFF
TRBV7-9 | CASSLSGEIGYTF
TRBV5-4 | CASSLRRGDTGELFF
TRBV28 | CASNGRMGDTQYF
TRBV7-6 | CASNSGNTQYF
TRBV7-9 | CASRQGGVGETQYF
TRBV5-4 | CASSLIGLAGGYEQFF
TRBV10-3 | CAISASGQRADYEQYF
TRBV7-2 | CASSFAWSGSPRYNEQFF
TRBV28 | CASRESGHGLYEQYF
TRBV6-5 | CASSLRGLAGSGQYF
TRBV2 | CASTLKGLEFPYEQYF
TRBV30 | CAWEGAGAYGYTF
TRBV15 | CATSTIGGVEQYF
TRBV28 | CASSFAGNQPQHF
TRBV7-2 | CASEGGLSYEQYF
TRBV7-2 | CASSRDRGYGNTIYF
TRBV13 | CASSLGGQLEDTIYF
TRBV10-2 | CASSGLAGSNEQFF
TRBV2 | CASSELRSIYNEQFF
TRBV4-1 | CASSQVGGVGYTF
TRBV27 | CASSFQAKNIQYF
TRBV10-3 | CAISEEGSPLHF
TRBV11-3 | CASSLGGWGADTDTQYF
TRBV6-5 | CASSYRGQRYEQYF
TRBV11-2 | CASSSLRGNGNTIYF
TRBV27 | CASSFSTARFGLAASHEQYF
TRBV5-1 | CASSLTGDTYEQYF
TRBV5-1 | CASSSSTGNYGYTF
TRBV5-6 | CASSLVSGMGTDTQYF
TRBV9 | CASSRGGSSYEQYF
TRBV7-6 | CASSFAGPPLGGELFF
TRBV11-2 | CASSFELLREQFF
TRBV7-9 | CASSPRPGRRDTQYF
TRBV27 | CASSLTGAEQYF
TRBV5-6 | CASSLGRAWEQFF
TRBV18 | CASSPGAGQGAYEQYF